The clone carrying this TCR beta chain has a handful of counts. Its antigen remains unknown. Unexposed donor CD4+ T cells date from about 2010-2018, before the COVID-19 pandemic. Isolation of CD4+ T cells took place after about eleven days in culture. Testing used SARS-CoV-2 S/N and four cold-coronavirus spikes on unexposed-donor CD4+ T cells, cells permitting. Profiling relied on immunoSEQ multiplex PCR, and the TCRdb table lists in-frame clones only, not all of them. The sample has just over 25,000 clones, around 75% seen once. The data stem from a study of CD4 T cells in relation to SARS-CoV-2 and coronaviruses. About the research overall: TCR beta CDR3s were sequenced after roughly 10-day antigen culture of PBMCs. Negative control cultures got HIV-1 Nef peptides or no peptide.

Study results and caveats: No donor gave both pre-pandemic and post-infection samples.

Germline values: CDR1 SGHKS, CDR2 YYEKEE (reference sequence). Trimming took 3 bases from V and 2 from J; bases not matched to a gene: 7. The CDR3 is 15 residues long. V gene TRBV5-5 combines with J gene TRBJ1-2, with 7 bases that match TRBD1. This TCR derives from a human donor in good health. Source material: CD4+ T cells from PBMCs, cultured in vitro. The CDR3 is CASSWGQNQNYGYTF. For the CDR3, the DNA is TGTGCCAGCAGCTGGGGACAGAATCAGAACTATGGCTACACCTTC.